This passage covers 12 T cell receptor beta chains from one sample sequenced in a study of CD8 T cells in Susac syndrome. An amount of RNA that ranged from roughly 0.5 to 1 ug was reverse transcribed with random hexamers. One entry per CDR3 protein, called by TCRdb with MiXCR from the immunoSEQ multiplex PCR reads. The table has 150,000 or so distinct CDR3 sequences, approximately 93% seen once; the top ten hold approximately 0.094%. Material for sequencing was CD4+ T cells from PBMCs. Receptors originate from a human donor with multiple sclerosis.

This clonotype was recorded once. The CDR3: CSVGVPSGRPGGQFF. In DNA form, the CDR3 reads TGCAGCGTTGGGGTACCTAGCGGGAGACCTGGGGGGCAGTTCTTC. The V and J genes are TRBV29-1 and TRBJ2-1; 10 bases match TRBD2. This CDR3 comprises 15 residues. V lost 4 bases to trimming and J lost 12 bases; unmatched junction nucleotides: 15. In germline, CDR1 is SQVTM, CDR2 ANQGSEA.

J is TRBJ1-3 and V is TRBV12-3 or TRBV12-4; D is undetermined. The CDR3 is 13 amino acids. V lost 3 bases, J lost 8 bases, and 11 bases lay in between. CDR3 DNA sequence: TGTGCCAGCAGTTTGGTCCTTAAGGACACCATATATTTT. Translated: CASSLVLKDTIYF.

The rearrangement links TRBV3-1 to TRBJ2-2; 12 bases match TRBD2. CDR1 and CDR2 from the germline V gene are LGHDT and YNNKEL (reference sequence). The CDR3 extends over 18 amino acids. Trimming cost V 5 bases and J 3 bases; bases outside gene matches: 10. The CDR3 bases are TGTGCCAGCAGCGCGACTAGCGGGAGTTCGGTTTACACCGGGGAGCTGTTTTTT. Translated, it gives CASSATSGSSVYTGELFF.

V usage is TRBV19 and J usage is TRBJ2-3; 7 positions agree with TRBD1. Germline-derived CDR1 and CDR2 are LNHDA and SQIVND (reference sequence). This CDR3 spans 13 amino acids. The V and J ends lost 6 bases and 4 bases, in that order; junction bases with no gene match: 4. The CDR3 bases are TGTGCCAGTAGAAGAACAGGGGCAGATACGCAGTATTTT. It translates to CASRRTGADTQYF.

The chain carries TRBV30 and TRBJ2-5, with 7 bases lining up with TRBD2. Germline V gene lookup returns CDR1 GTSNPN and CDR2 SVGIG (reference sequence). V shed 0 bases, J shed 3 bases, and the junction held 7 bases outside the gene matches. This CDR3 contains 15 residues. The CDR3 DNA reads TGTGCCTGGAGTGTAGGCCTAGCGGACAAAGAGACCCAGTACTTC. Protein: CAWSVGLADKETQYF.

This sequence joins TRBV4-1 and TRBJ1-4, with D uncertain. Trimming stripped 4 bases from V and 8 bases from J, with 17 bases between. The length of the CDR3 is 15 residues. In germline, CDR1 is MGHRA, CDR2 YSYEKL. CDR3 loop: CASSPRATIQEKLFF. The DNA for the CDR3 is TGCGCCAGCAGCCCCCGGGCCACGATCCAAGAAAAACTGTTTTTT.

This clonotype was detected only a few times. J is TRBJ2-2 and V is TRBV4-1, with 11 bases matching TRBD2. CDR3 length: 16 amino acids. The V gene end was trimmed by 3 bases and the J gene end by 4 bases; junction bases not matched to a gene: 4. Germline-derived CDR1 and CDR2 are MGHRA and YSYEKL. CDR3 residues: CASSQPTSGSTGELFF. CDR3 sequence (DNA): TGCGCCAGCAGCCAGCCTACTAGCGGGAGCACCGGGGAGCTGTTTTTT.

The chain employs TRBV4-2 and TRBJ1-2, with TRBD1 matching over 7 bases. Germline lookup yields CDR1 LGHNA and CDR2 YNFKEQ. CDR3 length equals 15 residues. The V gene end was trimmed by 0 bases and the J gene end by 5 bases; junction bases not matched to a gene: 6. The CDR3 DNA reads as TGTGCCAGCAGCCAAGACAAAGGACAGGAGTATGGCTACACCTTC. Its protein is CASSQDKGQEYGYTF.

The V gene is TRBV11-2, the J gene TRBJ2-1; 8 bases match TRBD1. This CDR3 region has 13 residues. Germline V gene sequence: CDR1 SGHAT, CDR2 FQNNGV. With V trimmed by 3 bases and J by 6 bases, 1 base remained unmatched. CDR3 DNA: TGTGCCAGCAGCTTTACAGGGGGCAATGAGCAGTTCTTC. This encodes CASSFTGGNEQFF.

The J gene is TRBJ1-5, the V gene TRBV20-1; no reliable D call. The CDR3 has 13 residues. Germline CDR1 is DFQATT and CDR2 is SNEGSKA (reference sequence). V shed 4 bases and J shed 1 base, with 8 bases lying between them. The CDR3 loop is CSAKKQSNQPQHF. CDR3 DNA sequence: TGCAGTGCTAAGAAGCAGAGCAATCAGCCCCAGCATTTT.

DNA of the CDR3: TGCAGTGCAACCGGCTATAGACTAGCGGGTACGAACACCGGGGAGCTGTTTTTT. Protein product: CSATGYRLAGTNTGELFF. J is TRBJ2-2 and V is TRBV20-1; 10 nucleotides line up with TRBD2. The CDR3 length is 18 residues. Germline V gene lookup returns CDR1 DFQATT and CDR2 SNEGSKA (reference sequence). V lost 6 bases to trimming and J lost 0 bases; unmatched junction nucleotides: 13.

The J gene is TRBJ2-3, the V gene TRBV10-3; 15 bases line up with TRBD2. Germline CDR1 is ENHRY and CDR2 is SYGVKD. The CDR3 runs to 16 residues. The V gene end was trimmed by 5 bases and the J gene end by 3 bases; junction bases not matched to a gene: 3. In nucleotides, the CDR3 is TGTGCCATCAGTAGCGGGACTAGCGGGAGGACAGATACGCAGTATTTT. Protein: CAISSGTSGRTDTQYF.